This T cell receptor beta chain is drawn from a study of blood T cell repertoires in COVID-19. Overall study: Samples taken during acute and convalescent COVID-19 were collected in the United States, Italy and Spain. The analysed material was cDNA or gDNA that came from T cells, B-cell-depleted T cells, or PBMCs.

The CDR3 consists of 13 residues. The V and J ends lost 4 bases and 1 base respectively, with 7 bases between them. Germline CDR1 MNHEY, CDR2 SVGAGI. As processed by the authors: Nucleated cell counts were estimated from reference gene primer amplification. Assay: immunoSEQ multiplex PCR; the TCRdb copy retains only in-frame clones and omits some. That table gives V, J and clone size, and the DNA gave D and trimming. Of 100,000 to 150,000 clones listed, 84% are singletons. This receptor was taken from a man aged 55 to 70 with acute or convalescent COVID-19. Sequencing used peripheral blood. This chain connects TRBV6-5 to TRBJ1-1; no firm D call. CDR3 region: CASSLSRNTEAFF. The CDR3 nucleotides read TGTGCCAGCAGTTTATCGAGGAACACTGAAGCTTTCTTT.